This T cell receptor (beta chain) was observed in a study of blood T cell repertoires in COVID-19. Study at large: Researchers got acute and convalescent COVID-19 samples from the United States, Italy and Spain.

Authors' methods: Amplification of reference gene primers was used by the study to estimate nucleated cell counts. The assay was immunoSEQ multiplex PCR, and TCRdb's table has in-frame clones only and misses some. D and trimming come from the DNA, and the V and J calls and clone size come from that table. The profile shows 120,000 to 150,000 clones, 85% of them singletons. The CDR3 spans 13 residues. V dropped 0 bases and J dropped 11 bases, with 13 bases sitting between them. Germline V lookup: CDR1 LGHNA, CDR2 YSLEER. The V call is TRBV4-3, the J call TRBJ1-1; D call uncertain. The TCR sequence derives from a woman between 35 and 50 years old with active or convalescent COVID-19. The material sequenced was peripheral blood. The chain's CDR3 is CASSQDMETRAFF. CDR3 DNA sequence: TGCGCCAGCAGCCAAGATATGGAGACGCGGGCTTTCTTT.